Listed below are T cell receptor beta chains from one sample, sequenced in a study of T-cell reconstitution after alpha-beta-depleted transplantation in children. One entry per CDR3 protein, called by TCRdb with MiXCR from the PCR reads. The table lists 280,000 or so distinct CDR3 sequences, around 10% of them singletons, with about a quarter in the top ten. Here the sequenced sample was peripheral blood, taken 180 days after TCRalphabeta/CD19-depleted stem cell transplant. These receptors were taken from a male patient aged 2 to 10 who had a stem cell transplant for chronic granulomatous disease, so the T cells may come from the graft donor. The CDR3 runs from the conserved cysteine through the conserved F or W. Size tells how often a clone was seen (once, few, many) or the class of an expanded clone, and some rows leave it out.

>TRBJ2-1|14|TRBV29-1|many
CSVCRTSGSSEQFF
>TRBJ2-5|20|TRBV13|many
CASSFHHSGRARDEEETQYF
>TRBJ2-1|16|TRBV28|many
CASSSSLAEKGNEQFF
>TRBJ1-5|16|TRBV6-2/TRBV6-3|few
CASRRQGAEVYQPQHF
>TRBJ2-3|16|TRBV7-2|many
CASSRRLAGARDTQYF
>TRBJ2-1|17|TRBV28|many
CASSLWRTSGLYNEQFF
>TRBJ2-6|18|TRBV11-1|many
CASSSRGLAASGANVLTF
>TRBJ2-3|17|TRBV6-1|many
CASSERLGGGAPATQYF
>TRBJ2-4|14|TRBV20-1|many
CSAPDRGAKNIQYF
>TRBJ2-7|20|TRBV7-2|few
CASSFASGKLPRFSVYEQYF
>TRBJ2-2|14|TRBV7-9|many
CASSLTQATGELFF
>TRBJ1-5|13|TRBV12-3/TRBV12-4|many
CASSFPVNQPQHF
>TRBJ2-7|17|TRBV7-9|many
CASSYQTSGRIFYEQYF
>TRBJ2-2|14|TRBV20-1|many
CSAATGSIAGELFF
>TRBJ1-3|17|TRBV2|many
CASTSALGRAAGNTIYF
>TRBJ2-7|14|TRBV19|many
CASSRTVTNYEQYF
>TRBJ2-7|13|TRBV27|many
CASRPRGIYEQYF
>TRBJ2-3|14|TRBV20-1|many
CSARRYTSTDTQYF
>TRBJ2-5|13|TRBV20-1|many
CSAGGQAGETQYF
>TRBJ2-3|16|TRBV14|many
CASSQELRGGTDTQYF
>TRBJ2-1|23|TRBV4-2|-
CASSHRVGRLAGPSLSSYNEQFF
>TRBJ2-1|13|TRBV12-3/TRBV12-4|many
CASARLVSHEQFF
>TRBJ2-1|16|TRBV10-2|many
CASSEVSGSSYNEQFF
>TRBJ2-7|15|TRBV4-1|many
CASSQVRQDYYEQYF
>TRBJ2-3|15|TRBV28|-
CATSLISGRADAQYF
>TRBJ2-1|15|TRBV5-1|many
CASSLVGGLAHEQFF
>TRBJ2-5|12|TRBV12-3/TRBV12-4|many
CATAYGQETQYF
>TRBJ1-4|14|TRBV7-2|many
CASSFTGQGEKLFF
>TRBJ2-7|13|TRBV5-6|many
CASSYHDLGEQYF
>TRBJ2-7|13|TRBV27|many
CASGRDASYEQYF
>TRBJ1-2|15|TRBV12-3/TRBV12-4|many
CASSRFGRGHYGYTF
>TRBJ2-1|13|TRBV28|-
CASSLQERVEQFF
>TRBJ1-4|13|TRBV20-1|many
CSARRGGNEKLFF
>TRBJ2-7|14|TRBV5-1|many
CASSSWTGEGEQYF
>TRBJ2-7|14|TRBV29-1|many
CSVEVGPGLREQYF
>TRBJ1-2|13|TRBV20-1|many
CSARARGNYGYTF
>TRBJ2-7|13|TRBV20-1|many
CSAWTSGRYEQYF
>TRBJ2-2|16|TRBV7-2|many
CASSLKGTGNTGELFF
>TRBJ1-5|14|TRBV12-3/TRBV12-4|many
CASSDRVGRQPQHF
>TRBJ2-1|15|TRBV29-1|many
CSVEDDRPPYNEQFF
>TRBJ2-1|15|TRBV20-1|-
CSANPSGRSYNEQFF
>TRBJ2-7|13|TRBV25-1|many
CASRGQADYEQYF
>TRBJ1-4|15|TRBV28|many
CASSLIQATNEKLFF
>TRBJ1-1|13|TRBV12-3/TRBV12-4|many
CASRNKLGQEAFF
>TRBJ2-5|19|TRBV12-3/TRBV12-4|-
CACCFFGKLGTAQKETQYF
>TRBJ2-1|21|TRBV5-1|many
CASSLGLPGLAGGPPYNEQFF
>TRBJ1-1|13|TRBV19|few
CASIRTGMVEAFF
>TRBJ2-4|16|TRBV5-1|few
CASSLEGGVAKNIQYF
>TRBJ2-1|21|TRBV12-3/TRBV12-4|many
CASSLGRVIAGDESSYNEQFF
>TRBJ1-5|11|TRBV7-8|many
CASSGLGPQHF
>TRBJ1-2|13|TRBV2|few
CASFSGAGYGYTF
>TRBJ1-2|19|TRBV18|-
CASSPINMGRNFGGRGYTF
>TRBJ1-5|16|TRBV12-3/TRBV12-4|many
CASSQQELNSNQPQHF
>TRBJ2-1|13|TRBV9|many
CASSVSPGNEQFF
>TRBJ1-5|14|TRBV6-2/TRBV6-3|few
CASTLGGHSQPQHF